Detailed here is one T cell receptor (beta chain). Its matching antigen is unknown. The sample comes from a study of CXCR3-negative and CXCR3-positive naive CD8 T cells. Regarding the study as a whole: Against CXCR3-negative naive cells, CXCR3-positive naive cells showed more hydrophobic TRB CDR3s.

This CDR3 is 16 amino acids long. Germline V CDR1 and CDR2: LGHNA, YSLEER. TRB cDNA was prepared as libraries by UMI-labeled 5' RACE. TCRdb reprocessed the 5' RACE reads and reports one entry per CDR3 protein, with no DNA. The sample table includes about 51,000 distinct CDR3 sequences. This clonotype originated in a human donor in good health. Some clones in this sample may be carry-over from other donors' samples. The chain is built from TRBV4-3 and TRBJ2-1; TCRdb's D call of TRBD1 is untestable without DNA. Sequenced material: naive CXCR3+ CD8+ T cells from blood. The subset here: CD45RO-CCR7+CD27+CD95- naive CD8+ T cells expressing CXCR3 (TNR3+). CDR3 in amino acids: CASSQDRTGDGNEQFF.